This passage covers 13 T cell receptor beta chains from one sample sequenced in a study of metastatic and nonmetastatic thyroid tumors. Using MiXCR, TCRdb reanalyzed the PCR reads. This table holds 15,000 to 20,000 clones, roughly 31% found once. All patients reached thyroid surgery having received no treatment beforehand. Sequencing was carried out using blood. All receptors derive from a female donor with papillary thyroid cancer or a benign thyroid nodule (not recorded which). Some clones in this sample may be carry-over from other donors' samples.

The chain carries TRBV9 and TRBJ1-5, with D unclear. The V end was cut by 0 bases, the J end by 4 bases, with 8 bases between. CDR3 length: 14 residues. Germline CDR1 is SGDLS and CDR2 is YYNGEE. CDR3 sequence reads: CASSVGIGNQPQHF. In nucleotides, the CDR3 is TGTGCCAGCAGCGTAGGTATAGGGAATCAGCCCCAGCATTTT.

Many counts were recorded for this clone. The gene calls are TRBV7-9 and TRBJ1-1; maybe TRBD1 (6 bases). V lost 6 bases, J lost 14 bases, and 22 bases lay in between. CDR3 size: 13 residues. Germline-derived CDR1 and CDR2 are SEHNR and FQNEAQ (reference sequence). DNA of the CDR3: TGTGCCAGCAGTTCCGACAGGCTGATGGAGAGGTTCTTT. It yields the protein CASSSDRLMERFF.

This clone is medium-sized in the sample. The gene calls are TRBV18 and TRBJ1-1; D is undetermined. Looked up from germline, CDR1 is KGHSH and CDR2 is LQKENI. Trimming pared 3 bases from V and 1 base from J, leaving 18 bases between. The CDR3 covers 17 residues. CDR3 sequence reads: CASSPRESELGNTEAFF. In DNA form, the CDR3 reads TGTGCCAGCTCACCTCGGGAGTCCGAGTTAGGGAACACTGAAGCTTTCTTT.

This clone was seen repeatedly, ten times or more. The V and J genes are TRBV10-3 and TRBJ2-5; the match to TRBD1 covers 11 bases. V gave up 6 bases and J gave up 5 bases; unmatched junction bases: 5. CDR3 length: 14 residues. The germline CDR1 and CDR2 sequences are ENHRY and SYGVKD. The CDR3 DNA is TGTGCCATCAGGGCCGGGACAGGGGGGGAGACCCAGTACTTC. This translates into CAIRAGTGGETQYF.

The chain combines TRBV9 with TRBJ2-7, with D possibly matching TRBD2 (6 bases). Trimming stripped 0 bases from V and 6 bases from J, with 16 bases between. CDR3 length: 15 amino acids. Germline V lookup: CDR1 SGDLS, CDR2 YYNGEE. CDR3: CASSVATGEVVEQYF. The CDR3 DNA reads as TGTGCCAGCAGCGTAGCTACGGGAGAGGTGGTCGAGCAGTACTTC.

This clone is medium-sized within its sample. The rearrangement links TRBV30 to TRBJ2-2; maybe TRBD2 (5 bases). Germline values: CDR1 GTSNPN, CDR2 SVGIG (reference sequence). V lost 0 bases and J 4 bases, leaving 6 bases between the germline ends. This CDR3 is 13 amino acids long. In DNA, the CDR3 is TGTGCCTGGAGTGTTGAGGGCACCGGGGAGCTGTTTTTT. This codes for CAWSVEGTGELFF.

The J gene is TRBJ2-7, the V gene TRBV24-1; 9 positions match TRBD1. The CDR3 is made up of 16 amino acids. Germline V gene lookup returns CDR1 KGHDR and CDR2 SFDVKD. The V segment lost 2 bases and the J segment 7 bases; nucleotides outside the gene matches: 11. The CDR3 loop is CATSDSPGQGVEEQYF. DNA of the CDR3: TGTGCCACCAGTGATTCTCCGGGACAGGGAGTGGAAGAGCAGTACTTC.

By frequency in the sample, this clone is medium-sized. This chain connects TRBV2 to TRBJ2-1; 14 positions agree with TRBD2. This CDR3 is 14 amino acids long. The germline gives CDR1 SNHLY, CDR2 FYNNEI. V gave up 4 bases and J gave up 7 bases; unmatched junction bases: 0. CDR3 in amino acids: CASSGTSGGNEQFF. CDR3 nucleotides: TGTGCCAGCAGTGGGACTAGCGGGGGGAATGAGCAGTTCTTC.

This clone was detected only a few times. Sequence at one end of the junction differs from germline and may be a read error. The chain carries TRBV20-1 and TRBJ1-1; D possibly corresponds to TRBD1 (6 bases). The CDR3 has 13 residues. The germline V gene encodes CDR1 DFQATT and CDR2 SNEGSKA (reference sequence). The CDR3 sequence is CSSRGYLNTEAFF. The CDR3 nucleotides read TGCAGTTCTAGGGGGTACTTGAACACTGAAGCTTTCTTT.

This clone was seen ten or more times. This chain joins TRBV12-3 or TRBV12-4 and TRBJ2-3; tentatively, D is TRBD2 (6 bases). The CDR3 is 19 residues long. Trimming removed 3 bases from V and 0 bases from J, with 22 bases in between. In nucleotides, the CDR3 is TGTGCCAGCAGTTTCATTGCCCTGGAGGGGCGAACTAGCACAGATACGCAGTATTTT. It encodes CASSFIALEGRTSTDTQYF.

This clone was seen many times. The V call is TRBV5-4, the J call TRBJ2-7; 7 nucleotides agree with TRBD1. Per germline, CDR1 SGHNT and CDR2 YYREEE (reference sequence). This CDR3 is built from 15 residues. With 4 bases clipped from V and 0 bases from J, the junction kept 7 bases outside the gene matches. The CDR3 DNA reads TGTGCCAGCAGCCTGGGCCGGGACAGCTCCTACGAGCAGTACTTC. Protein product: CASSLGRDSSYEQYF.

By frequency in the sample, this clone is medium-sized. This chain links TRBV28 with TRBJ2-7; D not certain. The CDR3 spans 14 residues. Germline V gene sequence: CDR1 MDHEN, CDR2 SYDVKM. The V end lost 6 bases, the J end lost 3 bases, and 15 bases lay between the germline ends. CDR3 coding DNA: TGTGCCAGCAGCCCCCCGGCCACCAACTACGAGCAGTACTTC. This translates into CASSPPATNYEQYF.

The table lists this clone with many counts. This could be a read error, since a much larger clone is one nucleotide away. The rearrangement uses TRBV4-3 and TRBJ1-2, with TRBD1 matching over 7 bases. CDR1 is LGHNA and CDR2 is YSLEER in the germline V gene. The CDR3 is made up of 18 amino acids. V trimming: 0 bases; J trimming: 6 bases; junction bases outside the gene matches: 16. CDR3: CASSQDRLTGIMNHGYTF. The CDR3 DNA reads TGCGCCAGCAGCCAAGATCGGTTGACAGGGATAATGAACCATGGCTACACCTTC.